These T cell receptor beta chains were read from a single sample in a study of blood T cell repertoires in COVID-19. TCRdb keeps only in-frame clones here, not all; method: immunoSEQ multiplex PCR. Seen here are hundreds of thousands of clones, more than 70% observed once, and the top ten hold more than 1.5%. The sample was PBMCs or T cells enriched from blood (not recorded which). These receptors were collected from a man aged 40-50 years in a cohort exposed to, infected with or recovered from COVID-19 (not recorded which). The CDR3 runs from the conserved cysteine through the conserved F or W. The order of the fields is D gene, V gene, J gene, CDR3 length, clone size, CDR3 DNA, CDR3 protein. The D gene is left open where the match is weak. Size values are once, few and many counts, or a class for expanded clones, and some rows have none.

.	TRBV11-2	TRBJ2-3	16	.	TGTGCCAGCAGCTTAGGGAGGGTACTGCGCACAGATACGCAGTATTTT	CASSLGRVLRTDTQYF
TRBD2	TRBV15	TRBJ2-7	16	.	TGTGCCACCAGCAGAGATAGAGGACTAGCCACCTACGAGCAGTACTTC	CATSRDRGLATYEQYF
TRBD2	TRBV6-1	TRBJ2-2	20	few	TGTGCCAGCAGTGAGATGGCTAGCGGGAGGGTTACCCGGATTACCGGGGAGCTGTTTTTT	CASSEMASGRVTRITGELFF
TRBD2	TRBV7-8	TRBJ2-2	17	.	TGTGCCAGCAGCTCACTGAGGACTAGCGAGAACACCGGGGAGCTGTTTTTT	CASSSLRTSENTGELFF
.	TRBV5-1	TRBJ1-5	17	.	TGCGCCAGCAGCTTGGGGACAACACCTGATAGCAATCAGCCCCAGCATTTT	CASSLGTTPDSNQPQHF
TRBD2	TRBV27	TRBJ2-4	15	.	TGTGCCAGCAGTCCGGGGACGGGAGGCCAAAACATTCAGTACTTC	CASSPGTGGQNIQYF
.	TRBV29-1	TRBJ2-3	13	.	TGCAGCGCGCCGCAGGGGAGCACAGATACGCAGTATTTT	CSAPQGSTDTQYF
.	TRBV7-8	TRBJ2-7	14	once	TGTGCCAGCAGCGTACTAATTACTAGCTACGAGCAGTACTTC	CASSVLITSYEQYF
TRBD2	TRBV24-1	TRBJ2-5	12	.	TGTGCCACTGAAGCGGGGGAGGAGACCCAGTACTTC	CATEAGEETQYF
TRBD2	TRBV3-1/TRBV3-2	TRBJ2-5	15	.	TGTGCCAGCAGGGGGACTAGCGGGTTGTCTGAGACCCAGTACTTC	CASRGTSGLSETQYF
TRBD2	TRBV3-1/TRBV3-2	TRBJ2-1	15	.	TGTGCCAGCAGCCCGACTAGCATCGGAGGCAATGAGCAGTTCTTC	CASSPTSIGGNEQFF
.	TRBV6-5	TRBJ1-2	11	.	TGTGCCAGCAGTTACGGGCAGTCCTACACCTTC	CASSYGQSYTF
.	TRBV5-1	TRBJ2-1	13	.	TGCGCCAGCAGCTTGGCAGACTCGGGTGAGCAGTTCTTC	CASSLADSGEQFF
.	TRBV4-1	TRBJ1-1	14	.	TGCGCCAGCAGCCACCCGGTTATGAACACTGAAGCTTTCTTT	CASSHPVMNTEAFF
.	TRBV6-5	TRBJ1-1	13	.	TGTGCCAGCAGTCCTAAAGTCGGAGGTGAAGCTTTCTTT	CASSPKVGGEAFF
.	TRBV15	TRBJ2-2	17	.	TGTGCCACCAGCAGGGAGGTCACCCGAACTAAAACCGGGGAGCTGTTTTTT	CATSREVTRTKTGELFF
.	TRBV28	TRBJ1-3	15	.	TGTGCCAGCAGTAAACCGACACCCTCTGGAAACACCATATATTTT	CASSKPTPSGNTIYF
.	TRBV29-1	TRBJ2-3	13	.	TGCAGCGGTGGGGCTAGCGTCACAGATACGCAGTATTTT	CSGGASVTDTQYF
TRBD1	TRBV2	TRBJ1-6	16	.	TGTGCCAGCACTGAACTTCCGGGACAGGCGAATTCACCCCTCCACTTT	CASTELPGQANSPLHF
.	TRBV28	TRBJ1-1	12	.	TGTGCCAGCAGTTTATCACAGTTTGAAGCTTTCTTT	CASSLSQFEAFF
TRBD1	TRBV6-2/TRBV6-3	TRBJ1-2	14	few	TGTGCCAGCAGCACCGGACAGGGTTCCTATGGCTACACCTTC	CASSTGQGSYGYTF
.	TRBV19	TRBJ1-1	16	.	TGTGCCAGTAGTATTGCAAAAGACAGTATGAACACTGAAGCTTTCTTT	CASSIAKDSMNTEAFF
.	TRBV28	TRBJ1-2	13	.	TGTGCCAGCAGTTTTAGCTCTAACTATGGCTACACCTTC	CASSFSSNYGYTF
TRBD1	TRBV5-1	TRBJ1-2	14	.	TGCGCCAGCAGCCTTCGACAGGGGGGAGATGGCTACACCTTC	CASSLRQGGDGYTF
.	TRBV24-1	TRBJ1-2	13	.	TGTGCCACCTGGGTTGAGGGAAACTATGGCTACACCTTC	CATWVEGNYGYTF
TRBD1	TRBV27	TRBJ1-5	16	.	TGTGCCAGCAGCTTAGGGACAGGGAGAAGGGATCAGCCCCAGCATTTT	CASSLGTGRRDQPQHF
.	TRBV6-5	TRBJ2-5	13	.	TGTGCCAGCAGTAAAACAGTAAAGGAGACCCAGTACTTC	CASSKTVKETQYF
.	TRBV3-1/TRBV3-2	TRBJ1-2	13	.	TGTGCCAGCAGCCAAGGACAGTACTATGGCTACACCTTC	CASSQGQYYGYTF
.	TRBV5-1	TRBJ1-1	15	.	TGCGCCAGCAGCTTGGACGGGGTCTCATTGTCTGAAGCTTTCTTT	CASSLDGVSLSEAFF
.	TRBV3-1/TRBV3-2	TRBJ1-4	16	.	TGTGCCAGCAGCACAAGAGAGGCAGCGGAGAATGAAAAACTGTTTTTT	CASSTREAAENEKLFF
.	TRBV21-1	TRBJ1-3	20	.	TGTGCCAGCAGCCCAAAAAGCAGTCGTCGGGGGTCAGTAGCTGGAAACACCATATATTTT	CASSPKSSRRGSVAGNTIYF
.	TRBV6-1	TRBJ1-1	15	.	TGTGCCAGCAGTGAAGATTTCGGAGGGTACACTGAAGCTTTCTTT	CASSEDFGGYTEAFF
TRBD1	TRBV18	TRBJ1-4	15	.	TGTGCCAGCTCACCCCGACAGGGGCGAAATGAAAAACTGTTTTTT	CASSPRQGRNEKLFF
TRBD1	TRBV30	TRBJ1-2	14	.	TGTGCCTGGAGTGTACAGGGGGCGATTTATGGCTACACCTTC	CAWSVQGAIYGYTF
.	TRBV27	TRBJ1-5	16	many	TGTGCCAGCAGTTTATTCTCCGGTAGTGGCGGTCAGCCCCAGCATTTT	CASSLFSGSGGQPQHF
TRBD1	TRBV28	TRBJ1-2	12	.	TGTGCCAGCGAACTACAGGGGTTTGGCTACACCTTC	CASELQGFGYTF
TRBD1	TRBV7-2	TRBJ1-5	16	.	TGTGCCAGCAGCGAGGGACAGGGGAACGGTGGTCAGCCCCAGCATTTT	CASSEGQGNGGQPQHF
.	TRBV28	TRBJ1-5	15	once	TGTGCCAGCAGTTTAGGCAGGGTAAGGAATCAGCCCCAGCATTTT	CASSLGRVRNQPQHF
.	TRBV3-1/TRBV3-2	TRBJ2-7	15	.	TGTGCCAGCAGCCAAGATCTGAGCCATACTTACGAGCAGTACTTC	CASSQDLSHTYEQYF
TRBD1	TRBV7-6	TRBJ1-1	15	.	TGTGCCAGCTTCAGGGGGAAAGGGGAGAACACTGAAGCTTTCTTT	CASFRGKGENTEAFF
.	TRBV5-1	TRBJ1-6	15	.	TGCGCCAGCAGCTTGGTAGGGGCCTATAATTCACCCCTCCACTTT	CASSLVGAYNSPLHF
.	TRBV6-5	TRBJ2-2	14	.	TGTGCCAGCAATTACGCCGCGGGGGCGGGGGAGCTGTTTTTT	CASNYAAGAGELFF
TRBD1	TRBV7-2	TRBJ1-4	16	.	TGTGCCAGCAGCTTAGAGGGGACAGGGGATTATGAAAAACTGTTTTTT	CASSLEGTGDYEKLFF
TRBD2	TRBV19	TRBJ2-1	16	.	TGTGCCAGTGGCCTAGCGGGAGGCAGCTCCTACAATGAGCAGTTCTTC	CASGLAGGSSYNEQFF
.	TRBV6-5	TRBJ2-3	13	.	TGTGCCAGCAGTCAGGCAGAGTGGGATACGCAGTATTTT	CASSQAEWDTQYF
.	TRBV19	TRBJ1-1	14	.	TGTGCCAGTAGTCCGACAGTCCTGAACACTGAAGCTTTCTTT	CASSPTVLNTEAFF
TRBD1	TRBV7-8	TRBJ2-3	12	.	TGTGCCAGCAGCCCAAGACAGGGGGCACAGTATTTT	CASSPRQGAQYF
.	TRBV24-1	TRBJ2-1	15	.	TGTGCCACCAGTGATTTTGAGGGAATCGACAATGAGCAGTTCTTC	CATSDFEGIDNEQFF
TRBD1	TRBV6-5	TRBJ2-3	13	.	TGTGCCAGCCAAGGACAGGGGGGAGATACGCAGTATTTT	CASQGQGGDTQYF
.	TRBV19	TRBJ1-2	15	.	TGTGCCAGTAGTATCTATGGGGAGCAGGCCTATGGCTACACCTTC	CASSIYGEQAYGYTF
.	TRBV19	TRBJ2-1	14	.	TGTGCCAGTAGGGAGGGGACGAGATACAATGAGCAGTTCTTC	CASREGTRYNEQFF
TRBD2	TRBV5-4	TRBJ2-3	16	.	TGTGCCAGCAGTTCCCAGCGGGAGAGAAGCACAGATACGCAGTATTTT	CASSSQRERSTDTQYF
TRBD2	TRBV28	TRBJ2-3	14	once	TGTGCCAGCAGTAGCGGGAGTGTTACAGATACGCAGTATTTT	CASSSGSVTDTQYF
.	TRBV30	TRBJ1-5	14	.	TGTGCCTGGAGTAGCACCTATAGCAATCAGCCCCAGCATTTT	CAWSSTYSNQPQHF
.	TRBV7-8	TRBJ1-5	14	.	TGTGCCAGCAGCGCCGAAAGAGGAGGTCAGCCCCAGCATTTT	CASSAERGGQPQHF
.	TRBV16	TRBJ1-6	17	.	TGTGCCAGCAGCCAATCAATCAGAAGCTCCTATAATTCACCCCTCCACTTT	CASSQSIRSSYNSPLHF
TRBD1	TRBV5-4	TRBJ1-1	16	.	TGTGCCAGCAGCAAGCCAGGGGGCGTCATGAACACTGAAGCTTTCTTT	CASSKPGGVMNTEAFF
.	TRBV10-1	TRBJ1-1	13	.	TGCGCCAGCAGTACGAGCATGAACACTGAAGCTTTCTTT	CASSTSMNTEAFF
TRBD2	TRBV6-6	TRBJ2-1	13	.	TGTGCCAGCAGCGGCGGGAGATACAATGAGCAGTTCTTC	CASSGGRYNEQFF
.	TRBV5-1	TRBJ2-7	18	.	TGCGCCAGCAGCTTCGTCGGGACACAGGAAAGCGGGGTCCACGAGCAGTACTTC	CASSFVGTQESGVHEQYF